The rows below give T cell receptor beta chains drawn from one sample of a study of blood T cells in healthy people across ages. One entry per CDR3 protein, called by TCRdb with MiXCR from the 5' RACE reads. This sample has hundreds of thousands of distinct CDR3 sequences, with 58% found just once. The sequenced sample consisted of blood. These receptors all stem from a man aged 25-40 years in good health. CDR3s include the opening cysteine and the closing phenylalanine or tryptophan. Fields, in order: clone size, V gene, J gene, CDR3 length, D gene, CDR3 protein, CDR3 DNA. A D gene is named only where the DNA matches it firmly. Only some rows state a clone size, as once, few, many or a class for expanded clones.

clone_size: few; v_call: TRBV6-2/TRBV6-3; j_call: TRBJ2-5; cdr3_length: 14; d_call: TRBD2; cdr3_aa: CASSQTSGNSVQYF; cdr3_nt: TGTGCCAGCAGTCAGACTAGCGGGAATTCGGTGCAGTACTTC
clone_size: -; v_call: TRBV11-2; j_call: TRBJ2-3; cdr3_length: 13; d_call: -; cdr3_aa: CASAGGGTDTQYF; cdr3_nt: TGTGCCAGCGCTGGAGGGGGCACAGATACGCAGTATTTT
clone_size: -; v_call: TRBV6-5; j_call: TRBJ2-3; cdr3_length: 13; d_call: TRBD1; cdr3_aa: CASSLTGADAQYF; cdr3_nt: TGTGCCAGCAGCCTTACAGGGGCAGATGCGCAGTATTTT
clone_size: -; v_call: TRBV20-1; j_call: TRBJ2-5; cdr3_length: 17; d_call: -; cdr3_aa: CSARDDFLARVEETQYF; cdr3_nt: TGCAGTGCTAGAGACGACTTTCTAGCGCGCGTGGAAGAGACCCAGTACTTC
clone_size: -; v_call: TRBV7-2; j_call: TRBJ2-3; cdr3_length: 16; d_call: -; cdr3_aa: CASSLVVAGVTDTQYF; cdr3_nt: TGTGCCAGCAGCTTAGTGGTAGCAGGGGTAACAGATACGCAGTATTTT
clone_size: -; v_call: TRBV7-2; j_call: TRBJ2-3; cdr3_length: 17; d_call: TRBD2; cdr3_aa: CASSPRTSGASTDTQYF; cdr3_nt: TGTGCCAGCAGCCCACGGACTAGCGGGGCTAGCACAGATACGCAGTATTTT
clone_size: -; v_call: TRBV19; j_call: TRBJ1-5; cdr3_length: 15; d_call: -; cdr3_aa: CASSMDRTGNQPQHF; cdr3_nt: TGTGCCAGTAGTATGGACCGGACGGGAAATCAGCCCCAGCATTTT
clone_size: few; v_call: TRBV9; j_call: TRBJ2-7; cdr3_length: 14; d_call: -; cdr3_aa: CASSVGTGPYEQYF; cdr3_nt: TGTGCCAGCAGTGTCGGGACTGGGCCCTACGAGCAGTACTTC
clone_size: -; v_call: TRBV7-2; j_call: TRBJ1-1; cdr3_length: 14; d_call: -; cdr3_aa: CASREPIGIGEAFF; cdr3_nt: TGTGCCAGCAGGGAACCGATAGGGATAGGTGAGGCTTTCTTT
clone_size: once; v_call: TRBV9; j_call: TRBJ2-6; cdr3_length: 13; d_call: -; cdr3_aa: CASSPRVANVLTF; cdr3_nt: TGTGCCAGCAGCCCCAGGGTAGCCAACGTCCTGACTTTC
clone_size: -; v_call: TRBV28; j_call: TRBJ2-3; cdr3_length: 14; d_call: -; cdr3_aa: CASSWRYSTDTQYF; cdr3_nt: TGTGCCAGCAGCTGGAGGTACTCCACAGATACGCAGTATTTT
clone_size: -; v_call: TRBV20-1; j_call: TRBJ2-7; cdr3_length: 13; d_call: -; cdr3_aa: CSAPSGGTYEQYF; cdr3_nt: TGCAGTGCCCCGTCCGGCGGGACCTACGAGCAGTACTTC
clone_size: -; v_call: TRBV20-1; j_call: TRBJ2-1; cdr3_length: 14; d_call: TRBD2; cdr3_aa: CSARPGLVYNEQFF; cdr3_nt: TGCAGCGCCCGCCCGGGACTAGTATACAATGAGCAGTTCTTC
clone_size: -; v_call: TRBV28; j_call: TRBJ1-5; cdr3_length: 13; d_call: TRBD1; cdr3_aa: CASSGDRDKPQHF; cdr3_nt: TGTGCCAGCAGTGGGGACAGGGATAAGCCCCAGCATTTT
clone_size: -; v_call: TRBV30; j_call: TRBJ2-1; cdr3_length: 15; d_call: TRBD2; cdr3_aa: CACPGTSGPYNEQFF; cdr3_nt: TGTGCCTGCCCCGGGACTAGCGGGCCCTACAATGAGCAGTTCTTC
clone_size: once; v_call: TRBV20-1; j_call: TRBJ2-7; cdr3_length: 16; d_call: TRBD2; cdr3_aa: CSARWGGTSSSYEQYF; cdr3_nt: TGCAGTGCTCGATGGGGCGGGACTAGTTCCTCCTACGAGCAGTACTTC
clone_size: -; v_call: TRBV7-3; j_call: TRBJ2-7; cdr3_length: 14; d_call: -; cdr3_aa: CASSLSGGFYEQYF; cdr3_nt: TGTGCCAGCAGCTTGAGCGGAGGATTCTACGAGCAGTACTTC
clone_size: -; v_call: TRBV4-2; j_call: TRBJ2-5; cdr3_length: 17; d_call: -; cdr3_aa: CASSQEDRETSQETQYF; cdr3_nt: TGTGCCAGCAGCCAAGAGGACCGGGAAACTTCTCAAGAGACCCAGTACTTC